This TCR beta chain was recovered during a study of regulatory T cells in long-lasting Graves disease. Building of the TCR beta libraries involved iRepertoire HTBI primers and Arm-PCR of CDR3 regions. TCRdb redid the calling of the multiplex PCR reads with MiXCR, one entry per CDR3 protein. The data contain about 430,000 distinct CDR3 sequences, 21% of them seen just once; the ten biggest clones take up roughly 13%. The study, taken as a whole, reports: Persistent patients had a count of shared public clonotypes (about 2,700) that exceeded that of new patients (966). The study examined only peripheral blood, not thyroid tissue.

Remarks on this clonotype: Antigen specificity is unknown.

Described time point: persistent/refractory GD, antithyroid drugs over 5 years with positive TRAb. From PBMCs, RNA was extracted and then used to make the TCR library. An endocrinology department located in Xi'an, China, was where the patients came from. EDTA tubes collected nine milliliters of peripheral blood. Sequenced material: peripheral blood mononuclear cells (PBMCs), taken when the disease was refractory, from a patient treated with antithyroid drugs. This TCR was sampled from a female donor with Graves disease.

CDR3 region: CSASLSGYEQYF. In DNA form, the CDR3 reads TGCAGTGCTAGTCTGTCGGGGTACGAGCAGTACTTC. The rearrangement uses TRBV20-1 and TRBJ2-7; a weak D match, TRBD2 (5 bases). The CDR3 contains 12 residues. CDR1 and CDR2 from the germline V gene are DFQATT and SNEGSKA (reference sequence). The V end was cut by 3 bases, the J end by 4 bases, with 10 bases between.